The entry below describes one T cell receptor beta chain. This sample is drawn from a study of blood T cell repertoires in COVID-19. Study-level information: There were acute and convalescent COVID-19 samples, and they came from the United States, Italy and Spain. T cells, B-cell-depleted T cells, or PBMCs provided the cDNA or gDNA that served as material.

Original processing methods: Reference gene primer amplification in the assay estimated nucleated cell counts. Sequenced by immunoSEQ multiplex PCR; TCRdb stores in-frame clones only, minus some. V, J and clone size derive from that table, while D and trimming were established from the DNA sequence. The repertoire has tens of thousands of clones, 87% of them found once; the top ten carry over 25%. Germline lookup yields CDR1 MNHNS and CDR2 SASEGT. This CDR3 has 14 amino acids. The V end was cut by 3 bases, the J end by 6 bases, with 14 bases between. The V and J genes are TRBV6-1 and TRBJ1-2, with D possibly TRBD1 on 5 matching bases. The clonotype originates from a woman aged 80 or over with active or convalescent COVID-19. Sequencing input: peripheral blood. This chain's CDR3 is CASSEGWTRNGYTF. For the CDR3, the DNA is TGTGCCAGCAGTGAGGGCTGGACAAGGAATGGCTACACCTTC.